The present entry profiles one TCR beta chain with its context. What antigen it recognizes has not been identified. Base qualities were left out, and no much larger clone turns up one base away. Taken from the germline V gene (reference sequence), the CDR1 and CDR2 loops are DFQATT and SNEGSKA. The junction carries 14 bases between V and J, which are trimmed by 8 bases and 6 bases respectively. CDR3 length: 11 amino acids, cysteine to phenylalanine. CDR3 DNA is the only sequence kept; it has 33 bases, read in frame from the first base. These data are taken from a study of shared clonotypes between healthy human individuals (dated by TCRdb to the early 2020s). A note on the overall study: The cohort comprised a couple of women and a few men aged 18 to 49 years. For each donor, three plates each were used for CD4 naive and CD4 memory, two plates were used for CD8 naive, and one plate was used for CD8 memory. Blood TCR repertoires of a handful of healthy adults were deeply sequenced to estimate repertoire size and the extent of clonotype sharing between individuals. To increase sequencing depth and limit assay-specific biases, TCR repertoire library preparation and sequencing were carried out by different laboratories using diverse techniques. Leukapheresis yielded between about 0.9 and 8.9 billion PBMCs per donor.

TCR CDR3 regions were amplified from genomic DNA by multiplex PCR using the deep immunoSEQ assay. Genomic DNA extracted from each cell subset was distributed evenly over all wells of several immunoSEQ 96-well plates, and each plate served as one replicate. Each replicate PCR for sorted subsets received about 200 ng genomic DNA, equal to about 30,000 T cell genomes. Purified libraries were quantified with a Qubit 3.0 fluorometer, sized on a Bioanalyzer 2100, and re-quantified with the KAPA Library Quantification kit. Each immunoSEQ 96-well plate was sequenced on its own single-read 150-cycle Illumina NextSeq 550 flow cell. The authors' analysis ran thus. The immunoSEQ output contained only junctional sequences without quality scores, so filtering could not match that applied to full-length reads. To assign V/J genes and CDR3, sequences were annotated against IMGT germline references using PyIR, a Python wrapper for IgBLAST v1.9. Any read was removed if the V/J assignment was weak (E-value above 1e-6), the CDR3 was missing, or the read contained stop codons, out-of-frame junctions, or ambiguous translated residues. V3J clonotypes were defined as sequences sharing the same inferred V gene, J gene, and CDR3 amino acid sequence. Percentage overlap between repertoires was calculated by dividing the number of shared unique clonotypes by the size of the smaller repertoire. Three approaches were used to assess repertoire richness: RTK rarefaction, the Chao1 estimator, and Recon v2.1 estimates of unobserved clonotypes. Generation probabilities for all TCRbeta clonotypes obtained by the gDNA method from a handful of donors were computed using OLGA. The table comes from immuneACCESS by way of TCRdb, which keeps in-frame sequences with V and J called. Part of the clones is missing from these tables; in studies checked, under half for an unresolved V gene and the rest for unknown reasons. V and J calls and clone size are as listed in that table; D and trimming were resolved from the DNA. Counted in this sample were fewer than 3 million clones; roughly 90% of them appeared once. Clones ranked in the top ten supply approximately 0.39% of the sample.

The donors were healthy, HIV-negative adults with no recently reported acute infections or vaccinations. Only Caucasian adults living in Nashville, Tennessee, USA were represented among the donors. CD4+ T cells were enriched by magnetic negative selection; naive cells were then positively selected on CD45RA, and the negative fraction formed the memory subset. Blood was collected by leukapheresis, and PBMCs were isolated by Ficoll-Histopaque density gradient centrifugation and then cryopreserved in liquid nitrogen vapor phase. Analytical flow cytometry was used to check the purity and quantity of every magnetically sorted T cell population. Each sorted fraction had its genomic DNA isolated and then quantified by UV absorbance on a Nanodrop 2000c. Broad study findings and their caveats: Naive subsets generally had larger estimated clonotype richness than memory subsets did. Approximately 5% of naive CD4, more than 3% of naive CD8, 2.3% of memory CD4, and around 0.42% of memory CD8 clonotypes were shared across several donors. Pairwise subsampling indicated that sequencing depth was expected to affect the degree of clonotype sharing among donors. Sampling was limited to blood, and TCR repertoires in tissue likely differ from TCR repertoires in blood. Compared with non-shared clonotypes, clonotypes shared by all four sorted-subset donors had higher generation probabilities. Because the study included only a small number of donors, the genetic and exposure-history diversity represented was limited. Rarefaction of sorted-subset datasets indicated incomplete sequencing despite the large sequencing depth.

This clonotype originated in a man aged 18 to 30 in good health. Some clones in this sample may be carry-over from other donors' samples. The specimen sequenced was naive CD4+ T cells from PBMCs. The sample's cell subset or site label, in plain terms: CD45RA+ positively selected. The sequence joins TRBV20-1 to TRBJ2-7, with no D gene named confidently. The nucleotide sequence is given as TGCAGTCCAACCCAAGGCGTCGAGCAGTACTTC. This sequence encodes CSPTQGVEQYF.